This TCR beta chain was observed in a study of blood T cell repertoires in COVID-19. The V segment lost 4 bases and the J segment 4 bases; nucleotides outside the gene matches: 6. The germline V gene encodes CDR1 LGHNA and CDR2 YSLEER. The CDR3 loop spans 15 amino acids. The method was immunoSEQ multiplex PCR; TCRdb's version includes in-frame clones alone and lacks a portion of them. The sample yields 120,000 to 150,000 clones, around 80% seen once. Source material: peripheral blood. V usage is TRBV4-3 and J usage is TRBJ1-5; 8 bases are a match to TRBD1. The source is a human donor in a cohort sampled during active COVID-19. Here the CDR3 reads CASSPEDRANQPQHF. The DNA for the CDR3 is TGCGCCAGCAGCCCAGAGGACAGGGCGAATCAGCCCCAGCATTTT.